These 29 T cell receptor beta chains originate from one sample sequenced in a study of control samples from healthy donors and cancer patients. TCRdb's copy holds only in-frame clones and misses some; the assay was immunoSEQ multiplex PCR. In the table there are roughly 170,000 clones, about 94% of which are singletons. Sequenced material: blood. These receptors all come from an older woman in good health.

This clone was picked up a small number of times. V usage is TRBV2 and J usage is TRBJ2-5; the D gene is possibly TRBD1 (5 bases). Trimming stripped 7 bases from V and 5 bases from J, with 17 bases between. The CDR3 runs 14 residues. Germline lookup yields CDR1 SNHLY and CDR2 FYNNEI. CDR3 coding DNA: TGTGCCAGCAATTTGTGGCAGGGTTGGGAGACCCAGTACTTC. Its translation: CASNLWQGWETQYF.

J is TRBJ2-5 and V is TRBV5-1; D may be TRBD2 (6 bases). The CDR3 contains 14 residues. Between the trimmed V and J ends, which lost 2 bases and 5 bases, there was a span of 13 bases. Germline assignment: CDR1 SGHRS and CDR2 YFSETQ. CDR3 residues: CASSFFGREETQYF. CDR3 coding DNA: TGCGCCAGCAGCTTTTTCGGACGGGAGGAGACCCAGTACTTC.

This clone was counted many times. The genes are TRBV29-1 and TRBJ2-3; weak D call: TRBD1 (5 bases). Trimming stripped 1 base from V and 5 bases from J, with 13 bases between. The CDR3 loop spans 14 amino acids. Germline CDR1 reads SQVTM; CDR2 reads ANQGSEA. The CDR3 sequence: CSVEAIQGLDTQYF. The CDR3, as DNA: TGCAGCGTTGAAGCTATTCAGGGTTTAGATACGCAGTATTTT.

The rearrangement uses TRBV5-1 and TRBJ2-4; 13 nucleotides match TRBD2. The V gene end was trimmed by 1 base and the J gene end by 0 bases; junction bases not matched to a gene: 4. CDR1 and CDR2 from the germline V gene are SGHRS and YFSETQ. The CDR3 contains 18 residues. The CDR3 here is CASSLTSGGARAKNIQYF. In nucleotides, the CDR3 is TGCGCCAGCAGCTTGACTAGCGGGGGGGCCAGAGCCAAAAACATTCAGTACTTC.

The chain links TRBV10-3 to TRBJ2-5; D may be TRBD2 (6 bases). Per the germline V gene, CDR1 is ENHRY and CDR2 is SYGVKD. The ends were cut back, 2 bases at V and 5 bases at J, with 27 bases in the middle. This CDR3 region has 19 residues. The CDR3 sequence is CAISEPIPGTEITGETQYF. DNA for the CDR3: TGTGCCATCAGTGAGCCAATTCCCGGGACTGAGATTACTGGGGAGACCCAGTACTTC.

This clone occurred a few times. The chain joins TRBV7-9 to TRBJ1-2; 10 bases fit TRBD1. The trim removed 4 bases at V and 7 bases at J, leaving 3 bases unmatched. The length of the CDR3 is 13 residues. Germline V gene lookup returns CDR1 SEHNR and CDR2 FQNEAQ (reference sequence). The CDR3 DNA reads TGTGCCAGCAGCTGGGGGACAGGGGCTGGCTACACCTTC. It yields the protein CASSWGTGAGYTF.

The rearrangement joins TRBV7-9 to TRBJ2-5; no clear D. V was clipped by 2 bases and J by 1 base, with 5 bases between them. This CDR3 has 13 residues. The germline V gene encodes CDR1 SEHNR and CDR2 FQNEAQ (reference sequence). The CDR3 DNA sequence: TGTGCCAGCAGCTTAAATACCCAAGAGACCCAGTACTTC. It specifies CASSLNTQETQYF.

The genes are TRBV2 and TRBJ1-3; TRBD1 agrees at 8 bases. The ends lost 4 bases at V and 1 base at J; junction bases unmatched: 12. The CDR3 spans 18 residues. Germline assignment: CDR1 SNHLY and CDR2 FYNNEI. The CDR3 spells CASSAQGARLPSGNTIYF. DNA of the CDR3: TGTGCCAGCAGTGCCCAGGGGGCGAGGCTTCCGTCTGGAAACACCATATATTTT.

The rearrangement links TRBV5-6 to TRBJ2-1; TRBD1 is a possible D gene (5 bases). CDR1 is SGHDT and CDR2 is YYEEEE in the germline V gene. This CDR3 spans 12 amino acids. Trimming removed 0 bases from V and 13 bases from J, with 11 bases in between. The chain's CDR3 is CASSLGGAGQFF. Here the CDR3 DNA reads TGTGCCAGCAGCTTGGGTGGGGCCGGACAGTTCTTC.

CDR3 sequence: CASSLSVRGNGNTIYF. The DNA for the CDR3 is TGTGCCAGCAGCTTGTCCGTCAGGGGAAATGGAAACACCATATATTTT. This chain connects TRBV5-5 to TRBJ1-3, with a possible D match to TRBD1 (6 bases). This CDR3 is built from 16 residues. Germline V gene data show CDR1 as SGHKS and CDR2 as YYEKEE (reference sequence). V was clipped by 1 base and J by 3 bases, with 14 bases between them.

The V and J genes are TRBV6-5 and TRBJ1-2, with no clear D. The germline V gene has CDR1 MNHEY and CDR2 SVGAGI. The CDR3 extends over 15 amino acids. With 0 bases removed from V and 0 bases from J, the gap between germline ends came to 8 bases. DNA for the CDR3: TGTGCCAGCAGTTACTCGGCTTCCACTAACTATGGCTACACCTTC. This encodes CASSYSASTNYGYTF.

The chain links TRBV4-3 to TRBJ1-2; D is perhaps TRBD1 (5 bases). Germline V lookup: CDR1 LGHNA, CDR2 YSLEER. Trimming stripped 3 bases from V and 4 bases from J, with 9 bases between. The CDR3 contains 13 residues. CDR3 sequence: CASSQGVGYGYTF. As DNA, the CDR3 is TGCGCCAGCAGCCAGGGGGTTGGCTATGGCTACACCTTC.

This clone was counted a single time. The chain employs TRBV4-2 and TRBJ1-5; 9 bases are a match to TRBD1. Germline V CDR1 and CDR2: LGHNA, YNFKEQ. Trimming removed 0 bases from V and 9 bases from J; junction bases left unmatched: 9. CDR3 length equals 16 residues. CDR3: CASSQDRDRASLPQHF. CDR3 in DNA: TGTGCCAGCAGCCAAGATAGGGACAGGGCCTCGTTGCCCCAGCATTTT.

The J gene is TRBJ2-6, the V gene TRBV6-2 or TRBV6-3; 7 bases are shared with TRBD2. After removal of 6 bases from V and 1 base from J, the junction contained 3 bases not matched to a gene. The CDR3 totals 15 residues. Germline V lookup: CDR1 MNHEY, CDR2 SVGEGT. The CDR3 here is CASSPGGSGANVLTF. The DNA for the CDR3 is TGTGCCAGCAGCCCGGGGGGTTCTGGGGCCAACGTCCTGACTTTC.

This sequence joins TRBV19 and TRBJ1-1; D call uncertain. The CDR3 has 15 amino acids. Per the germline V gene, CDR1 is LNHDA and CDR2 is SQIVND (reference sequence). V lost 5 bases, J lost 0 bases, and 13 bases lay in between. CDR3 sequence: CASSAFSRVNTEAFF. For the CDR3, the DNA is TGTGCCAGTAGTGCATTTTCTCGAGTGAACACTGAAGCTTTCTTT.

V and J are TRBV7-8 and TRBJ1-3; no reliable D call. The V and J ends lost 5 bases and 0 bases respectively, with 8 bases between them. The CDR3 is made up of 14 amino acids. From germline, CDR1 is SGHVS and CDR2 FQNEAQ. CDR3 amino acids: CASSRRTSGNTIYF. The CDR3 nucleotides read TGTGCCAGCAGCAGACGGACCTCTGGAAACACCATATATTTT. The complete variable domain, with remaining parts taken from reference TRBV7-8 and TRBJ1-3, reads GAGVSQSPRYKVAKRGQDVALRCDPISGHVSLFWYQQALGQGPEFLTYFQNEAQLDKSGLPSDRFFAERPEGSVSTLKIQRTQQEDSAVYLCASSRRTSGNTIYFGEGSWLTVV.

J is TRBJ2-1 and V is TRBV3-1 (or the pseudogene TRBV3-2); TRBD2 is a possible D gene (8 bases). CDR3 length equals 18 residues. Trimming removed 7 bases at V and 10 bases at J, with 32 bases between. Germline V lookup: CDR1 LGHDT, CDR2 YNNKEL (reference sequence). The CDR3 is CASTHQGGRGGTTMEQFF. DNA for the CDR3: TGTGCCAGCACCCACCAGGGGGGGCGCGGGGGGACTACAATGGAGCAGTTCTTC.

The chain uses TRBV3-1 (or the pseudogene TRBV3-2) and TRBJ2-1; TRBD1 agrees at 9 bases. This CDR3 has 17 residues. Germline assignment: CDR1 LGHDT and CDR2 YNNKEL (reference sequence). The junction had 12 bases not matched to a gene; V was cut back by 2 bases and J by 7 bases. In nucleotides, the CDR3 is TGTGCCAGCAGCCAAAGGACAGGGGCCCCCCGTTGGAATGAGCAGTTCTTC. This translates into CASSQRTGAPRWNEQFF.

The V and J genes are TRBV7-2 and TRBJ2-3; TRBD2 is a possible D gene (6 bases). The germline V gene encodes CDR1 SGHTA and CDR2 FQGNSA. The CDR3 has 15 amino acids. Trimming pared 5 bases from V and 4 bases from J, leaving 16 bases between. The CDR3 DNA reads TGTGCCAGCAGCGCCAGGAGGTCGGGGGCAGATACGCAGTATTTT. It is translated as CASSARRSGADTQYF. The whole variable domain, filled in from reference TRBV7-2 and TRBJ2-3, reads GAGVSQSPSNKVTEKGKDVELRCDPISGHTALYWYRQSLGQGLEFLIYFQGNSAPDKSGLPSDRFSAERTGGSVSTLTIQRTQQEDSAVYLCASSARRSGADTQYFGPGTRLTVL.

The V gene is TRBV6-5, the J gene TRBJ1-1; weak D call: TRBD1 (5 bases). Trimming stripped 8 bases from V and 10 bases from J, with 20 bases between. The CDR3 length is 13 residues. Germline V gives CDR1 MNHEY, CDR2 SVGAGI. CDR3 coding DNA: TGTGCCAGCGGAGACAGTATACGCCTCGGAGCTTTCTTT. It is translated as CASGDSIRLGAFF.

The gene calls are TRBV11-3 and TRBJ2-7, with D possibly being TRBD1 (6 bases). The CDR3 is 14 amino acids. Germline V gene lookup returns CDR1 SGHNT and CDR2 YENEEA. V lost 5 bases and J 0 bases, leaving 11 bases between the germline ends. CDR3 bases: TGTGCCAGCAGCACCGGACAGAGCTCCTACGAGCAGTACTTC. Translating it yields CASSTGQSSYEQYF.

The CDR3 region is CASSSVEDTQYF. DNA for the CDR3: TGTGCCAGCAGTTCCGTGGAGGATACGCAGTATTTT. V gene TRBV12-3 or TRBV12-4 combines with J gene TRBJ2-3; no definite D call. The CDR3 covers 12 residues. Trimming pared 4 bases from V and 6 bases from J, leaving 8 bases between.

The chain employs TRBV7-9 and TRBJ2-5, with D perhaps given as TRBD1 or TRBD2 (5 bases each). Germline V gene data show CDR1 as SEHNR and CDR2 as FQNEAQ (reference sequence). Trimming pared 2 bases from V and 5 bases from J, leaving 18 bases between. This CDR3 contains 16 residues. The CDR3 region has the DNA TGTGCCAGCAGCTTACAAGGGACCCACAATGGGGAGACCCAGTACTTC. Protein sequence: CASSLQGTHNGETQYF.

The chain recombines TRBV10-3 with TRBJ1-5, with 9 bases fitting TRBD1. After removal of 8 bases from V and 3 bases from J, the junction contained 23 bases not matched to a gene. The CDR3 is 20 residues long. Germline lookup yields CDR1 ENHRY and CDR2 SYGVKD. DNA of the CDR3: TGTGCCATCTATTGGCCAGACGGACAGGGGAGATGGATAAACAATCAGCCCCAGCATTTT. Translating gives CAIYWPDGQGRWINNQPQHF.

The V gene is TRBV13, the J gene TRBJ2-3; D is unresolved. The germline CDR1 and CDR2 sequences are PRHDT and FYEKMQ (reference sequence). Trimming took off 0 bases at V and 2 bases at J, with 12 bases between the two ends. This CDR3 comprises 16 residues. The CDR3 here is CASSLGRQAYTDTQYF. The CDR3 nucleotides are TGTGCCAGCAGCTTAGGCCGTCAGGCCTACACAGATACGCAGTATTTT.

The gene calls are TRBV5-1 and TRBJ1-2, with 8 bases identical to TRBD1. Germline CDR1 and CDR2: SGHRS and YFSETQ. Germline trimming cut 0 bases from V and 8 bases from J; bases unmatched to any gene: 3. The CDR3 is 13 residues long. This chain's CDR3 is CASSLETGEGYTF. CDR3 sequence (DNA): TGCGCCAGCAGCTTGGAGACAGGGGAAGGCTACACCTTC.

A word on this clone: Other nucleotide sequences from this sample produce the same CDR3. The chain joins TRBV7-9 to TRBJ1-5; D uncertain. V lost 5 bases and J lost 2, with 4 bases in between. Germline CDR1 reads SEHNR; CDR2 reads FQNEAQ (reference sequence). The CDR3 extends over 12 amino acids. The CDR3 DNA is TGTGCCAGCAGCAGAGGCAATCAGCCCCAGCATTTT. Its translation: CASSRGNQPQHF.

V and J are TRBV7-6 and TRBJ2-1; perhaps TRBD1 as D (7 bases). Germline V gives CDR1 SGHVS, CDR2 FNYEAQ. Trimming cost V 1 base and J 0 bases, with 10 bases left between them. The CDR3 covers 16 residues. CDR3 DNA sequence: TGTGCCAGCAGCTTAGGACAGGGAGGCTCCTACAATGAGCAGTTCTTC. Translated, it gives CASSLGQGGSYNEQFF.

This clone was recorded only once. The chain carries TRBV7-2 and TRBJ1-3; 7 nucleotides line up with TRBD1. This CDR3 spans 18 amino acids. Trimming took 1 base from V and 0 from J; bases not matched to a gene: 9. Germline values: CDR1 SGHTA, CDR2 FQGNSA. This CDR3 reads CASSLGSRGQSSGNTIYF. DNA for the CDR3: TGTGCCAGCAGCTTAGGTTCGAGGGGGCAGAGCTCTGGAAACACCATATATTTT.